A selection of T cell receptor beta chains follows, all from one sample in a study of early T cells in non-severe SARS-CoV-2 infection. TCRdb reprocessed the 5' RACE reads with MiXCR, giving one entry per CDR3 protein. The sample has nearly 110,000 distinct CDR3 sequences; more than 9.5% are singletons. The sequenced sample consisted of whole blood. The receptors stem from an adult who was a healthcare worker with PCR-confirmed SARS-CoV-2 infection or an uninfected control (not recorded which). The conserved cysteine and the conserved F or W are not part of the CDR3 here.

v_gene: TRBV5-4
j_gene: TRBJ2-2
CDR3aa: ASTLAGGPHTGELF

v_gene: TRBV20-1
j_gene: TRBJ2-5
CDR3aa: SASTPTGAVETQY

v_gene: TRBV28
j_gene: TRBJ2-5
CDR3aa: ASSLLDRTQY

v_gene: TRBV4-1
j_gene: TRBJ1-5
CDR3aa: ASSQELRQGRQPQH

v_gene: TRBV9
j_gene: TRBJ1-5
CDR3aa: ASSAPGWDQPQH

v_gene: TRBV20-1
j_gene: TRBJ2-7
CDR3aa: SATREPYEQY

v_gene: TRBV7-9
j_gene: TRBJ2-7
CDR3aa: ASSLVGLTYEQY

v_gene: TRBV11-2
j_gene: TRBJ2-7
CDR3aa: ASSRSGGPYEQY

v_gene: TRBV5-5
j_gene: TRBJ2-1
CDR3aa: ASSPSLALGEQF

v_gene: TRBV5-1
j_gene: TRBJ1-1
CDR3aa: ASSTQGGVTEAF

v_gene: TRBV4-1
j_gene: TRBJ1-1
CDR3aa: ASSQGRVWRFTEAF

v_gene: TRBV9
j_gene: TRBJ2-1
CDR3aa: ASSVFAALSYNEQF

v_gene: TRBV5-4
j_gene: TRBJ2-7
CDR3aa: ASRPGPQGGEQY

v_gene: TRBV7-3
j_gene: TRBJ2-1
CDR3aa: ASSPGTAPQEQF

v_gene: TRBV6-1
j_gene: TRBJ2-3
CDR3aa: ASSERELDTDTQY

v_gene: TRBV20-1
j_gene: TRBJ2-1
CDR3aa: SAARTFIYNEQF

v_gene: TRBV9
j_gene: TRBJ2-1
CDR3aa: ASSRRGEDEQF

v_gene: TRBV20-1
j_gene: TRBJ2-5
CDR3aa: SAEQETQY

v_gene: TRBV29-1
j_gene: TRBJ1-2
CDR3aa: SVEDPDRDLKRGGYT

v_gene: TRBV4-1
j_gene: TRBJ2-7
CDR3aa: ASSQVTGRYEQY

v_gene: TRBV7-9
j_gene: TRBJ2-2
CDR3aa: ASSFGFVSGRTNTGELF

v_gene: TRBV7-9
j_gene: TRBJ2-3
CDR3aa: ASSLVRQATDTQY

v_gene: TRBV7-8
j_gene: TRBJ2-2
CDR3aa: ASSLAKSTGELF

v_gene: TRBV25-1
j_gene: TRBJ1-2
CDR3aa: ASSGSGTPGGYGYT

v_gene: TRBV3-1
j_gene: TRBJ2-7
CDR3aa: ASSPGMAGEQY

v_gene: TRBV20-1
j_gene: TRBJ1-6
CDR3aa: SARDMGQGLRSPLH

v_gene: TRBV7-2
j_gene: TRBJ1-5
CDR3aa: ASSLDYGGGQPQH

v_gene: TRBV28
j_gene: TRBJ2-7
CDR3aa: ASSYAGTLEQY

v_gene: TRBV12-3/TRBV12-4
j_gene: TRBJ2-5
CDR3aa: ASSLDRGQTQY

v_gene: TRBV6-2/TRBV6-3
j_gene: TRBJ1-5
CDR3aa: ASSPRNVELGQPQH

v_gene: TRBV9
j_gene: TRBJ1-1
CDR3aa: ASSGGVNTEAF